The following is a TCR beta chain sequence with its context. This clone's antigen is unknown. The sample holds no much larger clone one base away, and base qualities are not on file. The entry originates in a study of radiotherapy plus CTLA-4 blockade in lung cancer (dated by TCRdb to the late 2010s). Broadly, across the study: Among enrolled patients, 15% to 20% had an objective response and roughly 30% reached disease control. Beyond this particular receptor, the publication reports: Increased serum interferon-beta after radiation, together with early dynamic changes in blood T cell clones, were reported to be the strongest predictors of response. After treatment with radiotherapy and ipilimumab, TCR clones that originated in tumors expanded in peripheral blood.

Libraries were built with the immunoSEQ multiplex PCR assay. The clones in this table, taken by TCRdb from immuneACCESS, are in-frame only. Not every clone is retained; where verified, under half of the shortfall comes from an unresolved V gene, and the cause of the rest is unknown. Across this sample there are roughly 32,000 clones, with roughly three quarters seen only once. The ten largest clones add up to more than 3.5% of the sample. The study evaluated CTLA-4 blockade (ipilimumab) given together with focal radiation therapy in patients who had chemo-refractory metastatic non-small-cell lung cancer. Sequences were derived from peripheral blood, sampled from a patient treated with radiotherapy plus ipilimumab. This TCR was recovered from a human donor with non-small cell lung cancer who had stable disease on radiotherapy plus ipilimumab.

For the CDR3, the sequence is CASSPPGPQETQYF. In nucleotide form, the sequence is TGTGCCAGTAGTCCCCCGGGCCCGCAAGAGACCCAGTACTTC. In this chain, TRBV19 is recombined with TRBJ2-5, with an unclear D gene assignment. CDR1 and CDR2, per the germline V gene (reference sequence), are LNHDA and SQIVND. The trim is 5 bases for V and 2 bases for J, with a gap of 12 bases between the germline ends. Measured from the cysteine to the phenylalanine, the CDR3 is 14 residues long. Only the CDR3 part of the read is kept: 42 bases, read in frame from the first base. With the portions outside the CDR3 filled from the reference TRBV19 and TRBJ2-5 genes, the complete variable region becomes DGGITQSPKYLFRKEGQNVTLSCEQNLNHDAMYWYRQDPGQGLRLIYYSQIVNDFQKGDIAEGYSVSREKKESFPLTVTSAQKNPTAFYLCASSPPGPQETQYFGPGTRLLVL.